Sequencing of this TCR beta chain was carried out in a study of regulatory T cells in long-lasting Graves disease. Relying on iRepertoire HTBI primers and Arm-PCR of CDR3 regions, the team built TCR beta libraries. One entry per CDR3 protein results from TCRdb running MiXCR on the multiplex PCR reads. The table lists about 470,000 distinct CDR3 sequences, around 21% of them singletons. This clonotype came up a few times. Its antigen is undetermined. Time point in this sample: persistent/refractory GD, antithyroid drugs over 5 years with positive TRAb. PBMC-derived RNA was used for the TCR library. It was an endocrinology department in Xi'an, China, that provided the patients. The germline CDR1 and CDR2 sequences are MNHNS and SASEGT. J was trimmed by 6 bases and V by 6 bases; bases with no gene match: 6. CDR3 length: 14 residues. Broader study findings: New patients shared some 970 public clonotypes, fewer than the roughly 2,600 shared by persistent patients. TRBV28, TRBJ1-2 and TRBJ2-5 were favored in persistent disease.

Source: peripheral blood mononuclear cells (PBMCs), taken when the disease was refractory, from a patient treated with antithyroid drugs. The receptor comes from a female donor with Graves disease. The chain recombines TRBV6-1 with TRBJ2-2, with 8 bases lining up with TRBD1. CDR3 sequence reads: CASSRQGMAGELFF. Here the CDR3 DNA reads TGTGCCAGCAGCCGACAGGGGATGGCCGGGGAGCTGTTTTTT.